These 12 T cell receptor beta chains originate from one sample sequenced in a study of T cell repertoires in cytomegalovirus infection (dated by TCRdb to about 2019). Reads for this sample came from an Illumina HiSeq 1500. Using fastp at Q25 and MiXCR, TCRdb reprocessed the public reads and kept productive beta chains. Identical CDR3 proteins give one entry, which carries the most common genes and DNA. The sample table lists roughly 700,000 distinct CDR3 sequences, roughly 30% of them with a count of one. Clones ranked in the top ten supply 15% to 20% of the sample. Their recognized antigens are unknown. The meaning of the sample's treatment or condition label: in vitro stimulation with specific CMV peptide epitopes to enrich CMV-specific T cells. Sequenced here: cultured PBMCs, sampled from culture after CMV antigen stimulation. All receptors come from a human donor in good health (CMV status not recorded). Some clones in this sample may be carry-over from other donors' samples.

This clonotype appeared a few times. The CDR3 loop reads CATSDPPGGNTEAFF. The CDR3 DNA is TGTGCCACCAGTGACCCCCCCGGAGGGAACACTGAAGCTTTCTTT. The chain is built from TRBV24-1 and TRBJ1-1; D uncertain. The CDR3 has 15 residues. The ends were cut back, 4 bases at V and 1 base at J, with 12 bases in the middle. In germline, CDR1 is KGHDR, CDR2 SFDVKD.

The chain joins TRBV19 to TRBJ1-1; D not certain. Looked up from germline, CDR1 is LNHDA and CDR2 is SQIVND (reference sequence). The V end lost 4 bases, the J end lost 4 bases, and 7 bases lay between the germline ends. This CDR3 spans 12 amino acids. The CDR3 region is CASSTYFTEAFF. The CDR3 DNA is TGTGCCAGTAGTACTTACTTCACTGAAGCTTTCTTT.

The chain combines TRBV19 with TRBJ1-5; 11 positions match TRBD1. This CDR3 region has 16 residues. The V gene end was trimmed by 10 bases and the J gene end by 4 bases; junction bases not matched to a gene: 12. CDR1 is LNHDA and CDR2 is SQIVND in the germline V gene (reference sequence). The CDR3 bases are TGTGCCACCAAAGACTACGGACAGGGGGCTAATCAGCCCCAGCATTTT. It specifies CATKDYGQGANQPQHF.

This clonotype came up many times. This chain uses TRBV7-6 with TRBJ2-3, with D uncertain. CDR1 and CDR2 (germline): SGHVS, FNYEAQ. The CDR3 length is 11 residues. V was trimmed by 4 bases and J by 3 bases, leaving 2 bases between them. The DNA for the CDR3 is TGTGCCAGCAGCTGGACAGATACGCAGTATTTT. Its translation: CASSWTDTQYF.

This clonotype appeared a few times. The J gene is TRBJ2-2, the V gene TRBV12-3 or TRBV12-4; 8 bases line up with TRBD2. This CDR3 is built from 14 residues. Germline trimming cut 7 bases from V and 4 bases from J; bases unmatched to any gene: 5. CDR3: CASTYLAGTGELFF. The CDR3 coding sequence is TGTGCCAGCACCTACCTAGCGGGCACCGGGGAGCTGTTTTTT.

At least ten counts were recorded for this clonotype. The chain uses TRBV7-2 and TRBJ2-3, with 8 bases lining up with TRBD2. CDR1 is SGHTA, CDR2 FQGNSA, per germline. The ends lost 4 bases at V and 6 bases at J; junction bases unmatched: 6. The CDR3 has 14 amino acids. CDR3 protein: CASSSGLASDTQYF. DNA for the CDR3: TGTGCCAGCAGCTCAGGACTAGCTTCTGATACGCAGTATTTT.

This chain joins TRBV5-4 and TRBJ2-3, with 11 bases identical to TRBD2. CDR1 is SGHNT and CDR2 is YYREEE in the germline V gene (reference sequence). This CDR3 spans 16 amino acids. V lost 4 bases, J lost 4 bases, and 8 bases stayed unmatched. In DNA, the CDR3 is TGTGCCAGCAGCCTGATAGCGGGAGGGCCAGCAGATACGCAGTATTTT. Translation gives CASSLIAGGPADTQYF.

The sample holds a few counts of this clonotype. The chain carries TRBV4-1 and TRBJ2-1; 9 bases agree with TRBD1. V shed 4 bases and J 6 bases; nucleotides not matched to a gene: 10. CDR1 is MGHRA and CDR2 is YSYEKL in the germline V gene. CDR3 length: 16 residues. CDR3 nucleotide sequence: TGCGCCAGCAGCCTAAGACAGGGGGGAAGCGGCAATGAGCAGTTCTTC. Amino acid sequence: CASSLRQGGSGNEQFF.

This clonotype was counted ten times or more. The V and J genes are TRBV4-3 and TRBJ2-3, with TRBD1 matching 9 bases. This CDR3 has 15 residues. J was trimmed by 6 bases and V by 5 bases; bases with no gene match: 9. CDR1 and CDR2 (germline): LGHNA, YSLEER. The CDR3 DNA reads TGCGCCAGCAGCGGACGGGACAGGGTTTCGGATACGCAGTATTTT. Translating it yields CASSGRDRVSDTQYF.

There are many counts of this clonotype. A junction boundary mismatches the germline segment, possibly from a read error. V is TRBV7-7 and J is TRBJ2-2, with D possibly being TRBD1 or TRBD2 (5 bases each). CDR1 is SSHAT, CDR2 FNYEAQ, per germline (reference sequence). This CDR3 has 15 amino acids. The CDR3 region has the DNA TGTGCTAGCAGCCCAGGGACCCCGAACACCGGGGAGCTGTTTTTT. Translation: CASSPGTPNTGELFF.

This sequence joins TRBV6-1 and TRBJ1-2; tentatively, D is TRBD1 (5 bases). Trimming took off 7 bases at V and 5 bases at J, with 17 bases between the two ends. This CDR3 spans 14 amino acids. The germline gives CDR1 MNHNS, CDR2 SASEGT. CDR3 coding DNA: TGTGCCAGCACCCGCCCTGGGGCAACTTATGGCTACACCTTC. Translated, it gives CASTRPGATYGYTF.

As DNA, the CDR3 is TGTGCCAGCAGTCTCACAGGGGGACGGAGCACAGATACGCAGTATTTT. Translated: CASSLTGGRSTDTQYF. The genes are TRBV6-8 and TRBJ2-3; 8 bases align to TRBD1. The length of the CDR3 is 16 residues. V shed 5 bases, J shed 0 bases, and the junction held 7 bases outside the gene matches. CDR1 and CDR2 from the germline V gene are MNHGY and SAAAGT.